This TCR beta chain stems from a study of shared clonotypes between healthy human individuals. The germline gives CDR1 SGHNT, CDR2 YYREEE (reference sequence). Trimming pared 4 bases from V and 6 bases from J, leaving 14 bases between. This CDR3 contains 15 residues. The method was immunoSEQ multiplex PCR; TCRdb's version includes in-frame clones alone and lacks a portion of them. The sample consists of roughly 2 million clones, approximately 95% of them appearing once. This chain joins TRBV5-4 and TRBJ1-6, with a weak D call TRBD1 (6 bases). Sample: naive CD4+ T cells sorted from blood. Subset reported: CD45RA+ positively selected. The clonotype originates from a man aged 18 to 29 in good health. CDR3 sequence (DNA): TGTGCCAGCAGCCTAGGGGGGAGAAGTAATTCACCCCTCCACTTT. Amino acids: CASSLGGRSNSPLHF.